One and the same sample provided the 20 T cell receptor beta chains below, sequenced in a study of T cell responses to AZD1222 COVID-19 vaccine. Produced via immunoSEQ multiplex PCR; TCRdb's table is partial and in-frame only. The sample records tens of thousands of clones, about 92% being singletons. Sample: peripheral blood, taken 28 days after the second AZD1222 dose. These receptors all stem from an adult who received the AZD1222 COVID-19 vaccine.

The CDR3: CASSLGTGASYEQYF. The DNA of the CDR3 is TGTGCCAGCAGCTTAGGGACAGGGGCGTCCTACGAGCAGTACTTC. This chain connects TRBV7-3 to TRBJ2-7; TRBD1 aligns across 10 bases. Per germline, CDR1 SGHTA and CDR2 FQGTGA. The junction had 2 bases not matched to a gene; V was cut back by 2 bases and J by 1 base. The CDR3 runs to 15 residues.

The DNA for the CDR3 is TGCAGCGTTGATGGCGGCACAGATACGCAGTATTTT. Its protein is CSVDGGTDTQYF. The gene calls are TRBV29-1 and TRBJ2-3; D is unclear. The CDR3 covers 12 residues. Trimming shortened V by 3 bases and J by 1 base, and 5 bases separated the two germline ends. CDR1 and CDR2 (germline): SQVTM, ANQGSEA.

The chain combines TRBV12-3 or TRBV12-4 with TRBJ1-2; D gene uncertain. Trimming left V 6 bases short and J 8 bases short, with 16 bases between. CDR3 length equals 13 residues. CDR3 residues: CASSQSRGGGYTF. In DNA form, the CDR3 reads TGTGCCAGCAGCCAAAGTAGAGGAGGAGGCTACACCTTC.

The V call is TRBV29-1, the J call TRBJ1-4, with no clear D. The germline V gene has CDR1 SQVTM and CDR2 ANQGSEA. This CDR3 contains 14 residues. V was pared by 4 bases and J by 0 bases, with 9 bases between. DNA for the CDR3: TGCAGCGTTGTCGGGTCATCAACTAATGAAAAACTGTTTTTT. Its translation: CSVVGSSTNEKLFF.

The genes are TRBV6-5 and TRBJ1-1; 10 bases are shared with TRBD1. The J segment lost 1 base and the V segment lost 5 bases, leaving 1 base of the junction unmatched. The CDR3 runs 14 residues. Per germline, CDR1 MNHEY and CDR2 SVGAGI. The CDR3 DNA sequence: TGTGCCAGCAGTCGACAGGGGGCGAACACTGAAGCTTTCTTT. As protein: CASSRQGANTEAFF.

The chain employs TRBV6-2 or TRBV6-3 and TRBJ1-3; D gene uncertain. Trimming removed 6 bases from V and 0 bases from J, with 12 bases in between. Germline assignment: CDR1 MNHEY and CDR2 SVGEGT. The CDR3 loop spans 15 amino acids. The CDR3 region has the DNA TGTGCCAGCAGCACCCCTCGTCACTCTGGAAACACCATATATTTT. This gives the protein CASSTPRHSGNTIYF.

The chain is built from TRBV5-1 and TRBJ1-6; a possible D gene is TRBD1 (6 bases). The CDR3 extends over 16 amino acids. The germline CDR1 and CDR2 sequences are SGHRS and YFSETQ. The V end was cut by 1 base, the J end by 10 bases, with 18 bases between. The CDR3 bases are TGCGCCAGCAGCTTGACCCTCACAGGGTCGGGATCACCCCTCCACTTT. Encoded protein: CASSLTLTGSGSPLHF. The complete variable domain, with remaining parts taken from reference TRBV5-1 and TRBJ1-6, reads KAGVTQTPRYLIKTRGQQVTLSCSPISGHRSVSWYQQTPGQGLQFLFEYFSETQRNKGNFPGRFSGRQFSNSRSEMNVSTLELGDSALYLCASSLTLTGSGSPLHFGNGTRLTVT.

The chain links TRBV4-2 to TRBJ2-1; 12 bases align to TRBD2. The CDR3 contains 17 residues. With V trimmed by 0 bases and J by 4 bases, 4 bases remained unmatched. CDR1 and CDR2 (germline): LGHNA, YNFKEQ. CDR3 amino acids: CASSQDWGTSGYNEQFF. CDR3 DNA: TGTGCCAGCAGCCAAGATTGGGGGACTAGCGGGTACAATGAGCAGTTCTTC.

The sample holds a few counts of this clone. The rearrangement uses TRBV6-5 and TRBJ1-6; no definite D call. The CDR3 loop spans 15 amino acids. Trimming pared 7 bases from V and 5 bases from J, leaving 15 bases between. Germline CDR1 reads MNHEY; CDR2 reads SVGAGI. For the CDR3, the DNA is TGTGCCAGCACCGAGGAAGGAGCGAATAATTCACCCCTCCACTTT. This encodes CASTEEGANNSPLHF.

V is TRBV5-1 and J is TRBJ1-2, with a tentative D call TRBD1 (5 bases). The germline V gene has CDR1 SGHRS and CDR2 YFSETQ. The CDR3 is 13 residues long. V gave up 6 bases and J gave up 2 bases, with 11 bases separating them. The DNA of the CDR3 is TGCGCCAGCAATCGGGACGGCAACTATGGCTACACCTTC. The encoded protein is CASNRDGNYGYTF.

By share of the sample, this clone is medium-sized. The rearrangement joins TRBV6-4 to TRBJ2-7; TRBD1 agrees at 11 bases. Trimming removed 4 bases from V and 3 bases from J; junction bases left unmatched: 2. Germline V gene sequence: CDR1 MRHNA, CDR2 SNTAGT. This CDR3 spans 14 amino acids. CDR3 nucleotide sequence: TGTGCCAGCAGTGCCGGGACAGGGGGCTACGAGCAGTACTTC. Its translation is CASSAGTGGYEQYF.

This clone has just one count. The chain has TRBV6-1 and TRBJ2-7; D gene uncertain. With 3 bases removed from V and 4 bases from J, the gap between germline ends came to 7 bases. This CDR3 region has 12 residues. CDR1 and CDR2 (germline): MNHNS, SASEGT. The DNA for the CDR3 is TGTGCCAGCAGTGATTTCCGGTACGAGCAGTACTTC. It specifies CASSDFRYEQYF.

This chain connects TRBV27 to TRBJ2-1; possibly TRBD1 for D (7 bases). The V end was cut by 0 bases, the J end by 8 bases, with 11 bases between. Looked up from germline, CDR1 is MNHEY and CDR2 is SMNVEV (reference sequence). The CDR3 has 14 residues. CDR3 protein: CASSLSIRGDEQFF. The CDR3 nucleotides read TGTGCCAGCAGTTTATCGATCAGGGGGGATGAGCAGTTCTTC.

CDR3 in amino acids: CASSQVAGGLGEQYF. The CDR3 DNA is TGCGCCAGCAGCCAAGTGGCGGGGGGCCTAGGGGAGCAGTACTTC. The V call is TRBV4-3, the J call TRBJ2-7; TRBD2 matches 8 bases. Per the germline V gene, CDR1 is LGHNA and CDR2 is YSLEER. V lost 1 base to trimming and J lost 7 bases; unmatched junction nucleotides: 9. CDR3 length equals 15 residues.

V gene TRBV5-1 combines with J gene TRBJ2-3, with D hard to call. V gave up 0 bases and J gave up 4 bases, with 6 bases separating them. Germline CDR1 is SGHRS and CDR2 is YFSETQ. The CDR3 has 13 residues. The CDR3, as DNA: TGCGCCAGCAGCTTGGAAGTGGCAGATACGCAGTATTTT. Its translation: CASSLEVADTQYF.

The CDR3 loop reads CASSDFLTLNTEAFF. In DNA form, the CDR3 reads TGTGCCAGCAGTGATTTTTTGACCTTGAACACTGAAGCTTTCTTT. This chain uses TRBV2 with TRBJ1-1; D remains ambiguous. This CDR3 comprises 15 residues. Trimming removed 3 bases from V and 0 bases from J, with 11 bases in between. Germline V gene lookup returns CDR1 SNHLY and CDR2 FYNNEI.

The chain recombines TRBV19 with TRBJ2-2; no reliable D call. Trimming shortened V by 5 bases and J by 6 bases, and 16 bases separated the two germline ends. CDR1 and CDR2 (germline): LNHDA, SQIVND (reference sequence). The CDR3 is made up of 15 amino acids. The CDR3 DNA is TGTGCCAGTAGTCTGGCCATAAGTGGTCCCGGGGAGCTGTTTTTT. This sequence encodes CASSLAISGPGELFF.

This sequence joins TRBV5-1 and TRBJ2-1; tentatively, D is TRBD2 (6 bases). Trimming left V 7 bases short and J 0 bases short, with 11 bases between. The CDR3 is 14 residues long. The germline V gene has CDR1 SGHRS and CDR2 YFSETQ. The CDR3 bases are TGCGCCAGCCTGCCCGGGAGCTCCTACAATGAGCAGTTCTTC. It encodes CASLPGSSYNEQFF.

This clone was seen just once. V and J are TRBV6-2 or TRBV6-3 and TRBJ1-5; tentative D call: TRBD1 (5 bases). V shed 5 bases and J shed 6 bases, with 14 bases lying between them. Per germline, CDR1 MNHEY and CDR2 SVGEGT. The CDR3 is made up of 14 amino acids. The CDR3 sequence is CASSDHGHSQPQHF. Written as DNA, the CDR3 is TGTGCCAGCAGTGACCATGGACACAGTCAGCCCCAGCATTTT.

The sample holds a few counts of this clone. The chain carries TRBV2 and TRBJ1-3, with D possibly being TRBD1 (5 bases). Germline V gives CDR1 SNHLY, CDR2 FYNNEI. The length of the CDR3 is 13 residues. Trimming removed 8 bases from V and 2 bases from J, with 10 bases in between. The CDR3 is CASGGGAGNTIYF. The DNA for the CDR3 is TGTGCCAGCGGCGGGGGGGCTGGAAACACCATATATTTT. Variable domain in full (rest from reference TRBV2 and TRBJ1-3): EPEVTQTPSHQVTQMGQEVILRCVPISNHLYFYWYRQILGQKVEFLVSFYNNEISEKSEIFDDQFSVERPDGSNFTLKIRSTKLEDSAMYFCASGGGAGNTIYFGEGSWLTVV.